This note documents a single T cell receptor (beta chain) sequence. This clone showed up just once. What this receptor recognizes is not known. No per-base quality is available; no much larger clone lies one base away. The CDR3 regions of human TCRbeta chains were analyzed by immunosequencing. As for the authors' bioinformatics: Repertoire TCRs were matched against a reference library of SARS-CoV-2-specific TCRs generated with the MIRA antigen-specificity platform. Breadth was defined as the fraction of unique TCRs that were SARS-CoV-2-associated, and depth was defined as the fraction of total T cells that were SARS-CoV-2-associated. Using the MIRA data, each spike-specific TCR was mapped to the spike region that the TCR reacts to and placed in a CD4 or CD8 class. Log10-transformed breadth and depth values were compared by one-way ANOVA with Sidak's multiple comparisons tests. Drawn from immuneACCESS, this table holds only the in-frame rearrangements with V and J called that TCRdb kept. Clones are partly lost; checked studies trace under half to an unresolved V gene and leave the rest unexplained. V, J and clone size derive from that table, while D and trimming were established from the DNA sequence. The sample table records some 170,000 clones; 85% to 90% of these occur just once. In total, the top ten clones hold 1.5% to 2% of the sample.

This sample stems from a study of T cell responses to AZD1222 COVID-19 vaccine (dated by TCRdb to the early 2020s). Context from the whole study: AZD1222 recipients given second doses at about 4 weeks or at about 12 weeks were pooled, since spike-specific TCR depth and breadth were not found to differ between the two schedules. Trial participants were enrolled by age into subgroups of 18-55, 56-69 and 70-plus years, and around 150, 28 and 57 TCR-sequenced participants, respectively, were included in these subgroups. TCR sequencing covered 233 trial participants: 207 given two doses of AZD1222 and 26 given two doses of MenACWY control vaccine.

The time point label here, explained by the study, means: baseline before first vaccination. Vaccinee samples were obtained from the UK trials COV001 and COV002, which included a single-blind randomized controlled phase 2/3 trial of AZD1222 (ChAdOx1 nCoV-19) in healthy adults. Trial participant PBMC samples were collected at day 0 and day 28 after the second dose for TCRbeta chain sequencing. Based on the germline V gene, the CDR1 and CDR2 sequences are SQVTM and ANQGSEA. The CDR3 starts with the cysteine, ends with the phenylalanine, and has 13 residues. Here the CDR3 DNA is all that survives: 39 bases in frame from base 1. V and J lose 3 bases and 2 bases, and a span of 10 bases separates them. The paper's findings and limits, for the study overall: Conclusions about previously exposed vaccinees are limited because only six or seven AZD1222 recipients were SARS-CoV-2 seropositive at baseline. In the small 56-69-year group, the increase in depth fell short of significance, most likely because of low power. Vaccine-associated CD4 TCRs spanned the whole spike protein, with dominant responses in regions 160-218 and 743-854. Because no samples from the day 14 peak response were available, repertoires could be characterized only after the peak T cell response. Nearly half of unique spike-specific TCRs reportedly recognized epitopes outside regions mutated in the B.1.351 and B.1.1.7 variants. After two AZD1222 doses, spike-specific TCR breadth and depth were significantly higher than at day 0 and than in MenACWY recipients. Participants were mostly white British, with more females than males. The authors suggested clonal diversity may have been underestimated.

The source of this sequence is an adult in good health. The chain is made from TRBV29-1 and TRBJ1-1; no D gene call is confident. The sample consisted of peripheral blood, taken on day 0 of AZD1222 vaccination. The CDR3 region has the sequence CSVEVQTNTEAFF. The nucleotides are TGCAGCGTTGAGGTCCAAACCAACACTGAAGCTTTCTTT.